This T cell receptor beta chain was observed in a study of blood T cells in healthy people across ages. Isolating PBMCs gave at least 6 million of these cells per sample. To note about this clonotype: As yet, its antigen is unknown.

Findings and limits, study-wide: What prevented conclusive comparison of naive and antigen-experienced cells was that PBMCs were unsorted.

Through a sample-barcoded 5' primer and a J-beta primer mix, a second PCR was run for roughly 6 to 11 cycles. TCRdb re-called the 5' RACE reads with MiXCR, one entry per CDR3 protein. This sample has approximately 940,000 distinct CDR3 sequences, with roughly 48% found just once. The sequenced sample consisted of blood. This receptor was taken from a man aged 25 to 40 in good health.

Written as DNA, the CDR3 is TGTGCCAGCAGCCAAGACCTAGCGGCCTCCTACGAGCAGTACTTC. Its translation is CASSQDLAASYEQYF. The rearrangement links TRBV4-2 to TRBJ2-7; 7 nucleotides match TRBD2. The length of the CDR3 is 15 residues. Trimming removed 0 bases from V and 0 bases from J; junction bases left unmatched: 2. Germline-derived CDR1 and CDR2 are LGHNA and YNFKEQ.